The 9 T cell receptor beta chains given below trace back to one sample, sequenced in a study of T cells in tuberculosis. Cells were sorted from thawed PBMC rested overnight and stained with GMM-loaded CD1B tetramer, viability dye and anti-CD3. C32 glucose monomycolate from Rhodococcus equi was loaded onto the CD1B tetramers. TCRdb's copy holds only in-frame clones and misses some; the assay was immunoSEQ multiplex PCR. Of 60,000 or so clones listed, 81% are singletons. Specimen: CD1b-GMM tetramer-negative cells sorted from PBMCs. The receptors derive from an adult woman with latent tuberculosis.

This clone was recorded a few times. This chain connects TRBV19 to TRBJ2-2; TRBD2 might be the D (6 bases). Between the trimmed V and J ends, which lost 1 base and 4 bases, there was a span of 7 bases. This CDR3 has 14 residues. CDR1 is LNHDA and CDR2 is SQIVND in the germline V gene (reference sequence). CDR3 protein: CASSIAGATGELFF. CDR3 in DNA: TGTGCCAGTAGTATAGCGGGAGCCACCGGGGAGCTGTTTTTT.

This clone was seen a few times. V usage is TRBV6-6 and J usage is TRBJ1-2, with TRBD1 matching 8 bases. The CDR3 loop spans 15 amino acids. Germline V gives CDR1 MNHNY, CDR2 SVGAGI (reference sequence). V was clipped by 0 bases and J by 7 bases; unmatched bases: 7. The CDR3 sequence: CASSYSRTGTTGYTF. The CDR3 DNA follows: TGTGCCAGCAGTTACTCCAGGACAGGGACTACTGGCTACACCTTC.

The chain recombines TRBV19 with TRBJ2-1; TRBD2 matches at 9 bases. CDR3 length: 14 amino acids. Germline lookup yields CDR1 LNHDA and CDR2 SQIVND (reference sequence). The junction had 5 bases not matched to a gene; V was cut back by 3 bases and J by 8 bases. The CDR3 bases are TGTGCCAGTAGTATGAGCGGGAGGCGGGATGAGCAGTTCTTC. Translation gives CASSMSGRRDEQFF.

This chain joins TRBV5-6 and TRBJ1-1; possible D gene TRBD1, 5 bases. CDR3 size: 14 residues. In germline, CDR1 is SGHDT, CDR2 YYEEEE. V lost 2 bases and J lost 4, with 12 bases in between. The CDR3 nucleotides read TGTGCCAGCAGCTTAAGCGTGGGGGGCACTGAAGCTTTCTTT. The encoded protein is CASSLSVGGTEAFF.

CDR3 amino acids: CASKLSGRGEGTDTQYF. CDR3 sequence (DNA): TGTGCCAGCAAACTTAGCGGGAGAGGGGAGGGGACAGATACGCAGTATTTT. This sequence joins TRBV28 and TRBJ2-3; 9 nucleotides line up with TRBD2. Germline V gene lookup returns CDR1 MDHEN and CDR2 SYDVKM. J lost 3 bases, V lost 7 bases, and 14 bases had no gene match. The CDR3 is 17 residues long.

The table lists this clone with a few counts. The chain recombines TRBV6-1 with TRBJ1-3; D is ambiguous. V lost 5 bases and J 0 bases, leaving 8 bases between the germline ends. Germline V CDR1 and CDR2: MNHNS, SASEGT. The CDR3 is 14 amino acids. CDR3 coding DNA: TGTGCCAGCAGTCAGGTTCACTCTGGAAACACCATATATTTT. Protein: CASSQVHSGNTIYF.

This chain uses TRBV12-5 with TRBJ1-2, with 7 nucleotides matching TRBD1. With V trimmed by 5 bases and J by 3 bases, 12 bases remained unmatched. Germline values: CDR1 LGHNT, CDR2 FRNRAP. CDR3 length equals 16 residues. The DNA of the CDR3 is TGTGCTAGTGGTGGATCGGCGACAGGGCGGGACTATGGCTACACCTTC. Translating it yields CASGGSATGRDYGYTF.

This clone was detected only once. This chain joins TRBV4-1 and TRBJ1-5; TRBD1 agrees at 9 bases. CDR3 length equals 14 residues. Trimming cost V 4 bases and J 4 bases; bases outside gene matches: 2. CDR1 is MGHRA, CDR2 YSYEKL, per germline. As DNA, the CDR3 is TGCGCCAGCAGCCCCGACAGGGGGAATCAGCCCCAGCATTTT. Translated: CASSPDRGNQPQHF.

The CDR3 DNA is TGTGCCAGCTCATCCACCGAAGGGGATAATTCACCCCTCCACTTT. Protein: CASSSTEGDNSPLHF. The chain carries TRBV18 and TRBJ1-6, with D maybe TRBD1 (5 bases). V shed 5 bases and J shed 5 bases, with 13 bases lying between them. The CDR3 contains 15 residues. Germline assignment: CDR1 KGHSH and CDR2 LQKENI. Full variable domain (outside the CDR3, taken from reference TRBV18 and TRBJ1-6): NAGVMQNPRHLVRRRGQEARLRCSPMKGHSHVYWYRQLPEEGLKFMVYLQKENIIDESGMPKERFSAEFPKEGPSILRIQQVVRGDSAAYFCASSSTEGDNSPLHFGNGTRLTVT.